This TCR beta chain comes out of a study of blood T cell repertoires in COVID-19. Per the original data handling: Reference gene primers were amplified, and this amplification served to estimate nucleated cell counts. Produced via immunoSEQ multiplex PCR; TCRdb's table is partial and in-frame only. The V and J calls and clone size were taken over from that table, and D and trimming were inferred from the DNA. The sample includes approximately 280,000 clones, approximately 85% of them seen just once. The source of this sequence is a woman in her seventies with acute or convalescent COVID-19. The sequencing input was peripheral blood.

The CDR3 DNA reads TGTGCCAGTAGTTCTCAGATCGGGGGAAACACCATATATTTT. It specifies CASSSQIGGNTIYF. V is TRBV19 and J is TRBJ1-3; no definite D call. Germline V gene lookup returns CDR1 LNHDA and CDR2 SQIVND (reference sequence). The CDR3 sequence is 14 residues long. V lost 5 bases and J lost 4, with 12 bases in between.